The 18 T cell receptor beta chains reported below all come from one sample, sequenced in a study of T cell responses to AZD1222 COVID-19 vaccine. Produced via immunoSEQ multiplex PCR; TCRdb's table is partial and in-frame only. The top ten clones hold roughly 4% of a sample with about 180,000 clones, 70% to 90% of them seen once. Sequenced here: peripheral blood, sampled 28 days after the second dose of the MenACWY control vaccine. These receptors were collected from an adult who received the MenACWY meningococcal vaccine as a control.

The V and J genes are TRBV7-9 and TRBJ1-2, with TRBD1 matching 7 bases. Per the germline V gene, CDR1 is SEHNR and CDR2 is FQNEAQ (reference sequence). CDR3 length: 15 amino acids. The trim removed 1 base at V and 2 bases at J, leaving 4 bases unmatched. The CDR3 spells CASSLGTGDNYGYTF. In nucleotides, the CDR3 is TGTGCCAGCAGCTTAGGGACAGGAGACAACTATGGCTACACCTTC.

The chain recombines TRBV3-1 (or the pseudogene TRBV3-2) with TRBJ2-1; TRBD1 agrees at 9 bases. The CDR3 is 20 amino acids. Germline CDR1 LGHDT, CDR2 YNNKEL (reference sequence). Losses at the gene ends were 0 bases for V and 5 bases for J; bases not matched to a gene: 17. The chain's CDR3 is CASSQDHGTGFLVGNNEQFF. CDR3 coding DNA: TGTGCCAGCAGCCAAGATCACGGGACAGGGTTTCTGGTGGGGAACAATGAGCAGTTCTTC.

The V call is TRBV7-3, the J call TRBJ2-1; D is ambiguous. Looked up from germline, CDR1 is SGHTA and CDR2 is FQGTGA. The CDR3 is made up of 13 amino acids. V lost 5 bases and J 1 base, leaving 6 bases between the germline ends. CDR3 nucleotides: TGTGCCAGCAGCCCTTTTTCCTACAATGAGCAGTTCTTC. Its protein product is CASSPFSYNEQFF.

The chain recombines TRBV7-2 with TRBJ2-1, with D possibly TRBD1 on 6 matching bases. With 3 bases removed from V and 4 bases from J, the gap between germline ends came to 13 bases. Germline-derived CDR1 and CDR2 are SGHTA and FQGNSA. The CDR3 length is 15 residues. The CDR3 here is CASSLVGGRYNEQFF. The CDR3 DNA reads TGTGCCAGCAGCTTGGTTGGGGGCCGATACAATGAGCAGTTCTTC.

This clone was detected once. The chain combines TRBV4-3 with TRBJ1-6; 7 bases agree with TRBD1. The CDR3 covers 14 residues. V trimming: 3 bases; J trimming: 4 bases; junction bases outside the gene matches: 0. In germline, CDR1 is LGHNA, CDR2 YSLEER. The CDR3 DNA reads as TGCGCCAGCAGCCAGGGACAGTATAATTCACCCCTCCACTTT. Translation: CASSQGQYNSPLHF.

The chain couples TRBV7-2 to TRBJ2-1; TRBD2 aligns across 7 bases. CDR1 is SGHTA, CDR2 FQGNSA, per germline. This CDR3 has 16 residues. J was trimmed by 9 bases and V by 1 base; bases with no gene match: 12. The CDR3 loop is CASSLVRAGEGFEQFF. CDR3 nucleotides: TGTGCCAGCAGCTTAGTTAGGGCGGGAGAGGGATTTGAGCAGTTCTTC.

This clone was detected once. The J gene is TRBJ2-6, the V gene TRBV6-2 or TRBV6-3, with D perhaps assigned TRBD1 or TRBD2 (5 bases each). The length of the CDR3 is 20 residues. The ends were cut back, 2 bases at V and 0 bases at J, with 20 bases in the middle. CDR1 MNHEY and CDR2 SVGEGT come from the germline V gene. CDR3: CASSYTEFRTGRSGANVLTF. CDR3 bases: TGTGCCAGCAGTTACACAGAATTTAGGACGGGACGCTCTGGGGCCAACGTCCTGACTTTC.

CDR3 amino acids: CASSRGLGADSSYEQYF. CDR3 sequence (DNA): TGCGCCAGCAGCCGGGGGCTTGGAGCAGACAGCTCCTACGAGCAGTACTTC. The chain joins TRBV5-1 to TRBJ2-7; D assignment may be TRBD1 or TRBD2 (6 bases each). Per germline, CDR1 SGHRS and CDR2 YFSETQ. V dropped 4 bases and J dropped 0 bases, with 20 bases sitting between them. The CDR3 extends over 17 amino acids.

The CDR3 region is CASSYQGGKGGYTF. The CDR3 DNA reads as TGTGCCAGCAGTTATCAAGGGGGTAAGGGAGGCTACACCTTC. The chain has TRBV6-5 and TRBJ1-2, with D tentatively TRBD1 (6 bases). With 3 bases removed from V and 8 bases from J, the gap between germline ends came to 16 bases. Germline CDR1 and CDR2: MNHEY and SVGAGI. This CDR3 contains 14 residues.

The rearrangement links TRBV7-2 to TRBJ1-2; D uncertain. V lost 1 base, J lost 8 bases, and 11 bases lay in between. The CDR3 is 13 residues long. Germline lookup yields CDR1 SGHTA and CDR2 FQGNSA. CDR3 DNA: TGTGCCAGCAGCTTAGACAGTTTGTGGGGCTACACCTTC. Its protein product is CASSLDSLWGYTF.

This clone occurred once. This chain connects TRBV30 to TRBJ1-1; the D is unclear. This CDR3 spans 12 amino acids. Germline V gene lookup returns CDR1 GTSNPN and CDR2 SVGIG (reference sequence). Between the trimmed V and J ends, which lost 1 base and 5 bases, there was a span of 8 bases. CDR3 sequence: CAWSEGGTEAFF. Here the CDR3 DNA reads TGTGCCTGGAGTGAGGGTGGGACTGAAGCTTTCTTT.

This clone was found once. The V call is TRBV4-3, the J call TRBJ1-2, with D possibly being TRBD1 (5 bases). V shed 0 bases and J shed 3 bases, with 11 bases lying between them. The CDR3 runs 15 residues. Germline V gene data show CDR1 as LGHNA and CDR2 as YSLEER. As DNA, the CDR3 is TGCGCCAGCAGCCAAGACTCGGGGCTGTACTATGGCTACACCTTC. Its protein is CASSQDSGLYYGYTF.

CDR3 sequence reads: CASSQLRAGGDEQFF. The CDR3 DNA sequence: TGTGCCAGCTCACAATTGCGGGCAGGGGGCGATGAGCAGTTCTTC. The rearrangement joins TRBV18 to TRBJ2-1, with 8 nucleotides matching TRBD1. The V and J ends lost 4 bases and 8 bases, in that order; junction bases with no gene match: 10. This CDR3 is 15 amino acids long. Germline assignment: CDR1 KGHSH and CDR2 LQKENI.

CDR3 in amino acids: CASSFVGAAGANVLTF. The CDR3 nucleotides read TGTGCCAGCAGTTTCGTCGGGGCGGCTGGGGCCAACGTCCTGACTTTC. This rearrangement joins TRBV27 to TRBJ2-6; D possibly uses TRBD1 or TRBD2 (5 bases each). The CDR3 is 16 amino acids. CDR1 and CDR2 (germline): MNHEY, SMNVEV (reference sequence). Between the trimmed V and J ends, which lost 3 bases and 2 bases, there was a span of 11 bases.

The chain couples TRBV18 to TRBJ2-1; 7 bases agree with TRBD2. This CDR3 spans 17 amino acids. V trimming: 4 bases; J trimming: 7 bases; junction bases outside the gene matches: 16. From germline, CDR1 is KGHSH and CDR2 LQKENI. This CDR3 is CASSLALPAGTGNEQFF. The CDR3, as DNA: TGTGCCAGCTCACTAGCTCTGCCAGCGGGAACCGGAAATGAGCAGTTCTTC.

This chain links TRBV7-9 with TRBJ1-5; TRBD1 is a possible D gene (5 bases). Germline values: CDR1 SEHNR, CDR2 FQNEAQ (reference sequence). The V gene lost 3 bases and the J gene lost 0 bases, with 9 bases spanning the gap. The CDR3 sequence is 15 residues long. The CDR3 here is CASSLRGDSNQPQHF. The CDR3 DNA follows: TGTGCCAGCAGCTTGCGGGGGGATAGCAATCAGCCCCAGCATTTT.

Details on this clone: An end of the junction differs from the germline gene, which may be a read error. The chain joins TRBV7-2 to TRBJ2-7; 8 nucleotides agree with TRBD1. The CDR3 is 13 residues long. Germline V lookup: CDR1 SGHTA, CDR2 FQGNSA. The CDR3 DNA sequence: TGTGCCGGCAGCTTACTTGGACAGGGCGAGCAGTACTTC. It codes for CAGSLLGQGEQYF.

V gene TRBV7-2 combines with J gene TRBJ2-1, with 8 bases lining up with TRBD2. J lost 2 bases, V lost 1 base, and 1 base had no gene match. The germline CDR1 and CDR2 sequences are SGHTA and FQGNSA. The CDR3 is 15 amino acids. CDR3 bases: TGTGCCAGCAGCTTAGTTAGCGGGGCCTACAATGAGCAGTTCTTC. Translating it yields CASSLVSGAYNEQFF.